The rows below give T cell receptor beta chains drawn from one sample of a study of metastatic and nonmetastatic thyroid tumors. TCRdb reprocessed the PCR reads using MiXCR. Of about 20,000 clones in the sample, approximately 27% are singletons; the top ten hold around 16%. What was sequenced was tumor tissue. Receptor source: a female donor with papillary thyroid cancer or a benign thyroid nodule (not recorded which). Some clones in this sample may be carry-over from other donors' samples. CDR3s include the opening cysteine and the closing phenylalanine or tryptophan. The D gene is left open where the match is weak. Part of the rows lack a size; the others show once, few, many or a class for expanded clones.

>TRBV20-1|many|TRBD2|TRBJ2-6
CSARVAGGGSGANVLTF
TGCAGTGCTAGAGTAGCGGGGGGAGGCTCTGGGGCCAACGTCCTGACTTTC
>TRBV20-1|few|TRBD1|TRBJ1-2
CSARQGAGYGYTF
TGCAGTGCTCGACAGGGGGCGGGCTATGGCTACACCTTC
>TRBV7-8|NA|TRBD1|TRBJ2-5
CASSFYDRDPTQYF
TGTGCCAGCAGCTTTTATGACAGGGACCCGACCCAGTACTTC
>TRBV12-3/TRBV12-4|medium-sized|NA|TRBJ1-2
CASSLQGSYGYTF
TGTGCCAGCAGTTTACAGGGTTCCTATGGCTACACCTTC
>TRBV6-2/TRBV6-3|medium-sized|NA|TRBJ2-2
CASSLQGYNTGELFF
TGTGCCAGCAGTCTCCAGGGCTATAACACCGGGGAGCTGTTTTTT
>TRBV4-2|many|NA|TRBJ1-2
CASSQDGAGEGYGYTF
TGTGCCAGCAGCCAAGATGGGGCGGGGGAAGGCTATGGCTACACCTTC
>TRBV5-5|many|NA|TRBJ1-1
CASSLGPQNTEAFF
TGTGCCAGCAGCTTGGGACCCCAGAACACTGAAGCTTTCTTT
>TRBV6-1|NA|NA|TRBJ1-1
CATDGNTEAFF
TGTGCCACTGATGGTAACACTGAAGCTTTCTTT
>TRBV4-1|medium-sized|TRBD1|TRBJ1-5
CASSQLLTGGVYQPQHF
TGCGCCAGCAGCCAACTCCTGACAGGGGGAGTCTATCAGCCCCAGCATTTT
>TRBV11-2|few|TRBD2|TRBJ2-1
CASSFSVAGGPDEQFF
TGTGCCAGCAGCTTTTCGGTAGCGGGGGGGCCGGATGAGCAGTTCTTC
>TRBV7-8|many|NA|TRBJ1-2
CASSLWKGAKANYGYTF
TGTGCCAGCAGCTTATGGAAAGGGGCGAAAGCTAACTATGGCTACACCTTC
>TRBV12-3/TRBV12-4|many|NA|TRBJ2-3
CASSLSGLTDTQYF
TGTGCCAGCAGTTTGTCAGGGCTCACAGATACGCAGTATTTT
>TRBV24-1|medium-sized|NA|TRBJ1-2
CATSADGNVAGYTF
TGTGCCACCAGTGCAGACGGTAACGTAGCTGGCTACACCTTC
>TRBV28|NA|TRBD1|TRBJ1-6
CASSPGQGDSPLHF
TGTGCCAGCAGTCCCGGACAGGGGGATTCACCCCTCCACTTT
>TRBV6-1|few|NA|TRBJ1-3
CASSEELSSGNTIYF
TGTGCCAGCAGTGAAGAGCTTAGCTCTGGAAACACCATATATTTT
>TRBV3-1|many|NA|TRBJ1-1
CASSPLDKNTEAFF
TGTGCCAGCAGCCCACTTGACAAGAACACTGAAGCTTTCTTT
>TRBV6-2/TRBV6-3|NA|NA|TRBJ2-7
CASSFAGWPYEQYF
TGTGCCAGCAGTTTCGCAGGGTGGCCCTACGAGCAGTACTTC
>TRBV19|few|TRBD1|TRBJ1-6
CASSMGQGSPLHF
TGTGCCAGTAGTATGGGACAGGGTTCACCCCTCCACTTT
>TRBV12-3/TRBV12-4|NA|TRBD1|TRBJ1-2
CASSWDRVYGYTF
TGTGCCAGCAGTTGGGACAGAGTATATGGCTACACATTT
>TRBV4-2|NA|NA|TRBJ2-7
CASSQLLALSSYEQYF
TGTGCCAGCAGCCAACTGCTAGCGTTGAGCTCCTACGAGCAGTACTTC
>TRBV5-1|NA|TRBD2|TRBJ2-5
CASSLTSWTSVETQYF
TGCGCCAGCAGCTTGACCTCCTGGACTAGTGTGGAGACCCAGTACTTC
>TRBV10-3|many|NA|TRBJ2-3
CAISWNVEDTQYF
TGTGCCATCAGTTGGAACGTTGAGGATACGCAGTATTTT
>TRBV2|large|NA|TRBJ1-4
CASSDREINEKLFF
TGTGCCAGCAGTGACCGGGAGATTAATGAAAAACTGTTTTTT
>TRBV6-1|medium-sized|NA|TRBJ1-5
CASGRSNQPQHF
TGTGCCAGCGGCCGTAGCAATCAGCCCCAGCATTTT
>TRBV7-9|NA|NA|TRBJ1-2
CASSLGAGQFYTF
TGTGCCAGCAGCTTAGGGGCCGGGCAGTTCTACACCTTC
>TRBV10-2|many|NA|TRBJ2-7
CASRLGARSEQYF
TGCGCCAGCCGACTAGGGGCGCGTTCCGAGCAGTACTTC
>TRBV10-1|medium-sized|NA|TRBJ1-1
CASRSQPNTEAFF
TGCGCCAGCAGAAGCCAGCCGAACACTGAAGCTTTCTTT
>TRBV6-2/TRBV6-3|NA|NA|TRBJ2-7
CASSYDGSGAYEQYF
TGTGCCAGCAGTTACGATGGTAGCGGAGCCTACGAGCAGTACTTC
>TRBV18|many|TRBD1|TRBJ1-1
CASSRQGMNTEAFF
TGTGCCAGCTCACGACAGGGTATGAACACTGAAGCTTTCTTT
>TRBV6-1|NA|NA|TRBJ2-5
CASSEGKAGTQYF
TGTGCCAGCAGTGAGGGTAAGGCGGGTACCCAGTACTTC
>TRBV6-1|NA|TRBD2|TRBJ2-7
CASRDLLAGWGSEQYF
TGTGCCAGCAGGGACCTTCTAGCGGGGTGGGGTTCCGAGCAGTACTTC
>TRBV20-1|many|TRBD2|TRBJ2-5
CSARGAAGDSETQYF
TGCAGTGCTAGAGGAGCAGCGGGAGATTCAGAGACCCAGTACTTC
>TRBV7-2|many|NA|TRBJ1-1
CASTQGGGRTEAFF
TGTGCCAGCACCCAGGGAGGGGGAAGGACTGAAGCTTTCTTT
>TRBV28|many|NA|TRBJ1-2
CASSKFGGRVNYGYTF
TGTGCCAGCAGCAAATTCGGGGGGCGCGTTAACTATGGCTACACCTTC
>TRBV6-1|few|TRBD1|TRBJ1-6
CASSRQGSGNNSPLHF
TGTGCCAGCAGTAGACAGGGTTCCGGTAATAATTCACCCCTCCACTTT
>TRBV10-3|many|TRBD1|TRBJ1-5
CAISQALDRGNQPQHF
TGTGCCATCAGTCAGGCCCTGGACAGGGGAAATCAGCCCCAGCATTTT
>TRBV24-1|NA|NA|TRBJ2-3
CATSRRGTDTQYF
TGTGCCACCAGTCGGCGGGGCACAGATACGCAGTATTTT
>TRBV6-1|NA|NA|TRBJ2-5
CASSTQARGETQYF
TGTGCCAGCAGTACGCAGGCCCGCGGGGAGACCCAGTACTTC
>TRBV6-1|NA|TRBD1|TRBJ2-7
CASSEDRGSYEQYF
TGTGCCAGCAGTGAGGACAGGGGCAGCTACGAGCAGTACTTC
>TRBV6-2/TRBV6-3|NA|TRBD2|TRBJ2-3
CASSYSGRPEDTQYF
TGTGCCAGCAGTTACAGCGGGAGGCCGGAAGATACGCAGTATTTT
>TRBV19|few|NA|TRBJ1-1
CASARTMNTEAFF
TGTGCCAGTGCCCGGACGATGAACACTGAAGCTTTCTTT
>TRBV20-1|NA|NA|TRBJ2-5
CSASSHAQQETQYF
TGCAGTGCTAGTTCTCACGCCCAACAAGAGACCCAGTACTTC
>TRBV3-1|NA|NA|TRBJ2-1
CASNQGEGIEQFF
TGTGCCAGCAATCAAGGAGAGGGCATTGAGCAGTTCTTC
>TRBV9|many|NA|TRBJ2-3
CASSSGAVMNTQYF
TGTGCCAGCAGTTCGGGGGCAGTGATGAATACGCAGTATTTT
>TRBV5-1|many|NA|TRBJ1-6
CASSLDTGTYNSPLHF
TGCGCCAGCAGCTTGGACACAGGGACCTATAATTCACCCCTCCACTTT
>TRBV3-1|many|NA|TRBJ1-5
CASSLLNQPQHF
TGTGCCAGCAGTCTCCTGAATCAGCCCCAGCATTTT
>TRBV20-1|NA|NA|TRBJ1-1
CSAPGARSVAFF
TGCAGTGCTCCAGGGGCCCGGTCTGTAGCTTTCTTT
>TRBV10-2|NA|NA|TRBJ2-7
CASSDPRGAASYEQYF
TGCGCCAGCAGTGACCCCAGAGGGGCAGCCTCCTACGAGCAGTACTTC
>TRBV27|medium-sized|TRBD1|TRBJ2-7
CASSHNPGQETYEQYF
TGTGCCAGCAGCCACAATCCCGGACAGGAAACCTACGAGCAGTACTTC
>TRBV4-3|NA|TRBD1|TRBJ2-7
CASSPGTGGAYEQYF
TGCGCCAGCAGCCCTGGGACAGGGGGTGCCTACGAGCAGTACTTC
>TRBV11-2|many|NA|TRBJ1-1
CASTLFTATEAFF
TGTGCCAGCACACTTTTTACAGCCACTGAAGCTTTCTTT
>TRBV28|few|NA|TRBJ2-3
CASSLGDHALFTDTQYF
TGTGCCAGCAGCCTGGGCGACCACGCCCTATTCACAGATACGCAGTATTTT
>TRBV7-2|many|TRBD1|TRBJ2-1
CASSPGTGSGNEQFF
TGTGCCAGCAGCCCCGGGACAGGGAGTGGCAATGAGCAGTTCTTC